A single sample gave rise to the 22 T cell receptor beta chains below, sequenced in a study of blood T cell repertoires in COVID-19. Measured with immunoSEQ multiplex PCR; TCRdb has only the in-frame clones, and not every one. The table includes under 200,000 clones, around three quarters detected once. Material for sequencing was peripheral blood. The receptors were sampled from a man in his sixties with acute or convalescent COVID-19.

The chain is built from TRBV7-9 and TRBJ1-1, with TRBD1 matching over 8 bases. Germline CDR1 and CDR2: SEHNR and FQNEAQ (reference sequence). The CDR3 has 14 residues. With V trimmed by 7 bases and J by 4 bases, 8 bases remained unmatched. The CDR3 DNA follows: TGTGCCAGCACCCCCCAGGGGGCGGGCACTGAAGCTTTCTTT. It codes for CASTPQGAGTEAFF. The entire variable domain, with the rest obtained from reference TRBV7-9 and TRBJ1-1, is as follows: DTGVSQNPRHKITKRGQNVTFRCDPISEHNRLYWYRQTLGQGPEFLTYFQNEAQLEKSRLLSDRFSAERPKGSFSTLEIQRTEQGDSAMYLCASTPQGAGTEAFFGQGTRLTVV.

This clone came up once. The genes are TRBV10-1 and TRBJ1-2; D ambiguous. Trimming pared 2 bases from V and 8 bases from J, leaving 12 bases between. The CDR3 loop spans 13 amino acids. Germline V gene sequence: CDR1 WNHNN, CDR2 SYGVQD (reference sequence). CDR3 sequence (DNA): TGCGCCAGCAGTGAGAGCGCAGAGGTCGGCTACACCTTC. It translates to CASSESAEVGYTF.

The chain has TRBV3-1 (or the pseudogene TRBV3-2) and TRBJ2-3, with 9 positions matching TRBD2. The V and J ends lost 1 base and 3 bases, in that order; junction bases with no gene match: 11. The CDR3 totals 18 residues. Germline V gene data show CDR1 as LGHDT and CDR2 as YNNKEL (reference sequence). The CDR3 reads CASSQVLGGGAVTDTQYF. CDR3 DNA sequence: TGTGCCAGCAGCCAAGTGCTCGGCGGGGGGGCCGTGACAGATACGCAGTATTTT.

J is TRBJ2-7 and V is TRBV9, with 8 bases fitting TRBD1. After removal of 3 bases from V and 2 bases from J, the junction contained 7 bases not matched to a gene. This CDR3 comprises 15 residues. The germline V gene encodes CDR1 SGDLS and CDR2 YYNGEE. CDR3 loop: CASSGGTGIAYEQYF. The CDR3, as DNA: TGTGCCAGCAGCGGGGGGACAGGAATTGCCTACGAGCAGTACTTC. Combining the CDR3 with reference TRBV9 and TRBJ2-7 gives the whole variable domain DSGVTQTPKHLITATGQRVTLRCSPRSGDLSVYWYQQSLDQGLQFLIQYYNGEERAKGNILERFSAQQFPDLHSELNLSSLELGDSALYFCASSGGTGIAYEQYFGPGTRLTVT.

The rearrangement uses TRBV6-1 and TRBJ1-6; no definite D call. Trimming shortened V by 2 bases and J by 10 bases, and 9 bases separated the two germline ends. This CDR3 region has 13 residues. Germline CDR1 reads MNHNS; CDR2 reads SASEGT. CDR3 sequence reads: CASSEREGSPLHF. The CDR3 region has the DNA TGTGCCAGCAGTGAACGCGAGGGCTCACCCCTCCACTTT.

The genes are TRBV7-9 and TRBJ2-1; D perhaps matches TRBD1 (6 bases). Germline loops: CDR1 SEHNR, CDR2 FQNEAQ (reference sequence). This CDR3 contains 14 residues. Trimming pared 4 bases from V and 9 bases from J, leaving 16 bases between. The CDR3 bases are TGTGCCAGCAGCTCCCCAGCAGGGGCAGCTGAGCAGTTCTTC. It yields the protein CASSSPAGAAEQFF.

This clone was counted between two and nine times. This chain links TRBV24-1 with TRBJ2-1; 9 positions match TRBD1. The CDR3 is 14 amino acids. Germline-derived CDR1 and CDR2 are KGHDR and SFDVKD. The V segment lost 9 bases and the J segment 8 bases; nucleotides outside the gene matches: 10. The CDR3 coding sequence is TGTGCCACCGTCGGGACAGGGCCGGAGGATGAGCAGTTCTTC. This gives the protein CATVGTGPEDEQFF.

This chain uses TRBV29-1 with TRBJ1-2, with D uncertain. CDR3 size: 13 residues. V was pared by 2 bases and J by 6 bases, with 13 bases between. The germline V gene has CDR1 SQVTM and CDR2 ANQGSEA. The CDR3 DNA reads TGCAGCGTTGAAATTCTTTCCCCCGATGGCTACACCTTC. Protein product: CSVEILSPDGYTF. Supplemented by reference TRBV29-1 and TRBJ1-2, the full variable domain reads SAVISQKPSRDICQRGTSLTIQCQVDSQVTMMFWYRQQPGQSLTLIATANQGSEATYESGFVIDKFPISRPNLTFSTLTVSNMSPEDSSIYLCSVEILSPDGYTFGSGTRLTVV.

The V and J genes are TRBV12-3 or TRBV12-4 and TRBJ1-2; possible D gene TRBD1, 6 bases. V gave up 1 base and J gave up 7 bases, with 10 bases separating them. The CDR3 length is 13 residues. The CDR3 reads CASSLGTVVGYTF. The CDR3 bases are TGTGCCAGCAGTTTAGGGACAGTGGTTGGCTACACCTTC.

The chain uses TRBV6-2 or TRBV6-3 and TRBJ1-1, with D maybe TRBD1 (6 bases). CDR1 and CDR2 (germline): MNHEY, SVGEGT. The length of the CDR3 is 16 residues. Deletions cut 6 bases from V and 4 bases from J, with 21 bases between. The chain's CDR3 is CASSSPRAGEGTEAFF. The CDR3 bases are TGTGCCAGCAGCTCCCCCCGCGCAGGGGAGGGCACTGAAGCTTTCTTT.

The genes are TRBV4-1 and TRBJ2-7; no clear D. Between the trimmed V and J ends, which lost 0 bases and 1 base, there was a span of 10 bases. This CDR3 spans 15 amino acids. Germline CDR1 MGHRA, CDR2 YSYEKL. This CDR3 is CASSQDPYGSYEQYF. In DNA, the CDR3 is TGCGCCAGCAGCCAAGATCCGTACGGGTCCTACGAGCAGTACTTC.

The rearrangement links TRBV29-1 to TRBJ2-3; no clear D gene. V lost 7 bases to trimming and J lost 5 bases, with 13 bases between them. Germline-derived CDR1 and CDR2 are SQVTM and ANQGSEA. The CDR3 extends over 12 amino acids. The CDR3 region is CSAERELDTQYF. The CDR3 DNA follows: TGCAGCGCGGAGAGAGAACTAGATACGCAGTATTTT.

The chain employs TRBV24-1 and TRBJ2-1; 8 nucleotides match TRBD1. The germline CDR1 and CDR2 sequences are KGHDR and SFDVKD. The CDR3 sequence is 15 residues long. V dropped 0 bases and J dropped 7; count of bases not matched to a gene: 4. The CDR3 region has the DNA TGTGCCACCAGTGATTTGGCAGGGGGCTGGAATGAGCAGTTCTTC. Translated: CATSDLAGGWNEQFF.

This clone has more than one count but fewer than ten. The chain is built from TRBV2 and TRBJ1-2, with D possibly being TRBD1 (6 bases). The CDR3 sequence is 13 residues long. The V end was cut by 5 bases, the J end by 4 bases, with 11 bases between. Germline CDR1 SNHLY, CDR2 FYNNEI. As DNA, the CDR3 is TGTGCCAGCAGTCAGGGGATAATCTATGGCTACACCTTC. This codes for CASSQGIIYGYTF.

In its sample, this clone was seen a few times. V usage is TRBV4-3 and J usage is TRBJ1-1; D ambiguous. This CDR3 has 13 residues. V dropped 2 bases and J dropped 5 bases, with 9 bases sitting between them. The germline gives CDR1 LGHNA, CDR2 YSLEER. The CDR3 nucleotides read TGCGCCAGCAGCCAAATCTTGGAGACTGAAGCTTTCTTT. Its translation is CASSQILETEAFF.

V and J are TRBV2 and TRBJ2-6; possible D gene TRBD2, 5 bases. Per the germline V gene, CDR1 is SNHLY and CDR2 is FYNNEI. The CDR3 totals 15 residues. Trimming stripped 6 bases from V and 0 bases from J, with 9 bases between. CDR3 in amino acids: CASRRGYSGANVLTF. The CDR3 DNA is TGTGCCAGCAGGCGCGGGTACTCTGGGGCCAACGTCCTGACTTTC.

The rearrangement links TRBV14 to TRBJ1-1, with 12 nucleotides matching TRBD1. V shed 0 bases, J shed 4 bases, and the junction held 6 bases outside the gene matches. CDR1 SGHDN and CDR2 FVKESK come from the germline V gene. The CDR3 covers 17 residues. CDR3 protein: CASSQDRDRGLATEAFF. The CDR3 DNA is TGTGCCAGCAGCCAAGATCGGGACAGGGGGCTCGCCACTGAAGCTTTCTTT. The complete variable domain, with remaining parts taken from reference TRBV14 and TRBJ1-1, reads EAGVTQFPSHSVIEKGQTVTLRCDPISGHDNLYWYRRVMGKEIKFLLHFVKESKQDESGMPNNRFLAERTGGTYSTLKVQPAELEDSGVYFCASSQDRDRGLATEAFFGQGTRLTVV.

The chain links TRBV24-1 to TRBJ2-7; D uncertain. Germline CDR1 is KGHDR and CDR2 is SFDVKD. The CDR3 runs 12 residues. The V and J ends lost 1 base and 5 bases respectively, with 5 bases between them. CDR3 sequence (DNA): TGTGCCACCAGTGATTTTTCGGACGAGCAGTACTTC. Protein sequence: CATSDFSDEQYF.

The CDR3: CASSSGFGELFF. For the CDR3, the DNA is TGTGCCAGCAGTTCAGGCTTCGGGGAGCTGTTTTTT. The chain employs TRBV2 and TRBJ2-2; D is unclear. Germline V gene lookup returns CDR1 SNHLY and CDR2 FYNNEI. The CDR3 runs to 12 residues. Trimming stripped 5 bases from V and 7 bases from J, with 8 bases between.

The table lists this clone with a few counts. The CDR3 nucleotides are TGCGCCAGCAGCTCGACAGGGACGACCTACGAGCAGTACTTC. This translates into CASSSTGTTYEQYF. The genes are TRBV5-1 and TRBJ2-7, with 7 bases lining up with TRBD1. CDR3 length equals 14 residues. In germline, CDR1 is SGHRS, CDR2 YFSETQ. Trimming cost V 3 bases and J 2 bases; bases outside gene matches: 5.

This chain links TRBV3-1 (or the pseudogene TRBV3-2) with TRBJ1-5; D possibly corresponds to TRBD1 (5 bases). The CDR3 consists of 15 residues. Trimming stripped 0 bases from V and 2 bases from J, with 8 bases between. Germline CDR1 is LGHDT and CDR2 is YNNKEL (reference sequence). The CDR3 DNA reads TGTGCCAGCAGCCAAGACGCGACAGGCAATCAGCCCCAGCATTTT. This sequence encodes CASSQDATGNQPQHF.

The chain couples TRBV5-1 to TRBJ1-2, with 9 bases aligning to TRBD1. The CDR3 totals 15 residues. V was pared by 4 bases and J by 6 bases, with 10 bases of the junction left unmatched. Per germline, CDR1 SGHRS and CDR2 YFSETQ. CDR3 sequence reads: CASSTLQGASDGYTF. The CDR3 bases are TGCGCCAGCAGCACCTTACAGGGGGCCTCCGATGGCTACACCTTC.